This T cell receptor (beta chain) was sequenced during a study of technical replicates of blood from several donors. Assay used: immunoSEQ multiplex PCR; TCRdb lists only in-frame clones, some missing. The table includes about 82,000 clones, 90% to 95% detected once. Germline values: CDR1 SGHAT, CDR2 FQNNGV. V trimming: 5 bases; J trimming: 4 bases; junction bases outside the gene matches: 10. The CDR3 extends over 15 amino acids. The genes are TRBV11-2 and TRBJ2-5; 7 bases agree with TRBD2. Sequencing input: T cells isolated from PBMCs. The clonotype was recovered from a human donor in good health. As DNA, the CDR3 is TGTGCCAGCAGCCGGACGGGGGGTATTGCAGAGACCCAGTACTTC. This translates into CASSRTGGIAETQYF. The variable domain in full, completed from reference TRBV11-2 and TRBJ2-5, reads EAGVAQSPRYKIIEKRQSVAFWCNPISGHATLYWYQQILGQGPKLLIQFQNNGVVDDSQLPKDRFSAERLKGVDSTLKIQPAKLEDSAVYLCASSRTGGIAETQYFGPGTRLLVL.